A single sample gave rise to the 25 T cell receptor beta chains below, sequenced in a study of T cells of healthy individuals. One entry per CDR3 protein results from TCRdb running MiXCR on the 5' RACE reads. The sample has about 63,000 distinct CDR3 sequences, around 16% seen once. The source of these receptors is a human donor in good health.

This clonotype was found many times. The CDR3 DNA reads as TGTGCCAGCAGCCCGGAATCGTCGACGCAGTATTTT. This gives the protein CASSPESSTQYF. The rearrangement joins TRBV7-9 to TRBJ2-3; the D is unclear. The CDR3 length is 12 residues. Germline lookup yields CDR1 SEHNR and CDR2 FQNEAQ (reference sequence). The V gene lost 5 bases and the J gene lost 9 bases, with 12 bases spanning the gap.

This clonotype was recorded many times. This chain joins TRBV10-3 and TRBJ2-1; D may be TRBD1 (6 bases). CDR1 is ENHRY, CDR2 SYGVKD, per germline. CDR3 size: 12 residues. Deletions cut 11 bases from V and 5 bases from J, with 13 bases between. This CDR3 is CAVGQNNNEQFF. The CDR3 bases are TGTGCCGTCGGACAGAACAACAATGAGCAGTTCTTC.

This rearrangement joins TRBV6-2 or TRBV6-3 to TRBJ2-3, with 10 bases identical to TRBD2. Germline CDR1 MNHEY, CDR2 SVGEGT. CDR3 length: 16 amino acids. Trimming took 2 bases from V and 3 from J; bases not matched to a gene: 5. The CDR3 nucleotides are TGTGCCAGCAGTTACGATGCTAGCGGGAGTACAGATACGCAGTATTTT. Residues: CASSYDASGSTDTQYF.

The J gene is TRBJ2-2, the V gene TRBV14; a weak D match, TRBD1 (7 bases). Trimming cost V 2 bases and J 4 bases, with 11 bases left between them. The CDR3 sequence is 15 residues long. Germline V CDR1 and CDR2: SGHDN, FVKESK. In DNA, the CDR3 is TGTGCCAGCAGCCAATCCAGGGGGGTCACCGGGGAGCTGTTTTTT. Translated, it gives CASSQSRGVTGELFF.

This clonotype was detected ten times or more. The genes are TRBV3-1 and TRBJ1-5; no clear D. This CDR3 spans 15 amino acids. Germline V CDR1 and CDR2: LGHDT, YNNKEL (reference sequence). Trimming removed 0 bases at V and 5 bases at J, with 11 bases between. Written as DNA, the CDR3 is TGTGCCAGCAGCCAAGATCGCGGCCCCTATCAGCCCCAGCATTTT. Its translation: CASSQDRGPYQPQHF.

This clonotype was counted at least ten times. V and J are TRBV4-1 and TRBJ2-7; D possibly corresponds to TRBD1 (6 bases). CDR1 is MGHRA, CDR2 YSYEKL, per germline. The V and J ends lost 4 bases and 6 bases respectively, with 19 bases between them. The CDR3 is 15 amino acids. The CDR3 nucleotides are TGCGCCAGCAGCCGCAAGAAGGGGGAAGCAGGCGAGCAGTACTTC. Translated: CASSRKKGEAGEQYF.

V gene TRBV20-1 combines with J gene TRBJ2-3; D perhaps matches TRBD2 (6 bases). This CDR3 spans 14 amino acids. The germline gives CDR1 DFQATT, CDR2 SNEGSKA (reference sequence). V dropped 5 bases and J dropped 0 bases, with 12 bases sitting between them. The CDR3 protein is CSAGEAISTDTQYF. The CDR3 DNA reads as TGCAGTGCTGGGGAGGCGATCAGCACAGATACGCAGTATTTT.

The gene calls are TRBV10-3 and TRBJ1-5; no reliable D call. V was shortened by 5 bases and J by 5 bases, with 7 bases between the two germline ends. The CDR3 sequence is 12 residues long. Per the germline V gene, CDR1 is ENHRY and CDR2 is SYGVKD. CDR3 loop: CAISTRDQPQHF. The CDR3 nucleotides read TGTGCCATCAGTACAAGGGATCAGCCCCAGCATTTT.

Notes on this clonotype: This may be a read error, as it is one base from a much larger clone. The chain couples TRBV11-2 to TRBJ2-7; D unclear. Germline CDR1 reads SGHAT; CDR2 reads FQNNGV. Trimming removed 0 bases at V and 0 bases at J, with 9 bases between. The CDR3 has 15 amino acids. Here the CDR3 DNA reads TGTGCCAGCAGCTTAGAGGTCGTCCCCTCCTACGAGCAGTACTTC. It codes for CASSLEVVPSYEQYF.

Here the CDR3 DNA reads TGCGCCAGCAGCCAGGCGCTAGCGGGGAGCACAGATACGCAGTATTTT. Translation: CASSQALAGSTDTQYF. The chain carries TRBV4-1 and TRBJ2-3; TRBD2 matches 9 bases. This CDR3 is 16 amino acids long. The germline V gene encodes CDR1 MGHRA and CDR2 YSYEKL. Trimming took 3 bases from V and 0 from J; bases not matched to a gene: 4.

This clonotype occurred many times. Written as DNA, the CDR3 is TGTGCCACCAGCAGGACTGTGGGGGGCACTGAAGCTTTCTTT. It codes for CATSRTVGGTEAFF. The J gene is TRBJ1-1, the V gene TRBV15, with D perhaps matching TRBD1 (5 bases). Trimming left V 3 bases short and J 4 bases short, with 12 bases between. Per the germline V gene, CDR1 is LNHNV and CDR2 is YYDKDF (reference sequence). The CDR3 consists of 14 residues. Full variable domain (remainder filled in from reference TRBV15 and TRBJ1-1): DAMVIQNPRYQVTQFGKPVTLSCSQTLNHNVMYWYQQKSSQAPKLLFHYYDKDFNNEADTPDNFQSRRPNTSFCFLDIRSPGLGDTAMYLCATSRTVGGTEAFFGQGTRLTVV.

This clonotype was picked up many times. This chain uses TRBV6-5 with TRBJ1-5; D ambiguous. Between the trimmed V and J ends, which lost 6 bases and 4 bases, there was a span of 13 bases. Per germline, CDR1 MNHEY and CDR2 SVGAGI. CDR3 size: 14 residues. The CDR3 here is CASRPVGRNQPQHF. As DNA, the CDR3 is TGTGCCAGCAGACCGGTCGGACGGAATCAGCCCCAGCATTTT.

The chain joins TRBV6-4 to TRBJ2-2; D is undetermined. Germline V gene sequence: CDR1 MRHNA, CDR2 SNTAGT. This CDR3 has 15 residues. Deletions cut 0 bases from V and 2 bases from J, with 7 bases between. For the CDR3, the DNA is TGTGCCAGCAGTGACTCGACAAAAAACACCGGGGAGCTGTTTTTT. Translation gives CASSDSTKNTGELFF.

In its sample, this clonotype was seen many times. The chain's CDR3 is CASSQQGQVGILFF. The DNA of the CDR3 is TGTGCCAGCAGCCAACAGGGACAGGTCGGGATACTGTTTTTT. This chain joins TRBV3-1 and TRBJ1-4; 8 nucleotides line up with TRBD1. This CDR3 is 14 amino acids long. Trimming took 2 bases from V and 13 from J; bases not matched to a gene: 9. The V gene's germline CDR1 is LGHDT and CDR2 YNNKEL (reference sequence).

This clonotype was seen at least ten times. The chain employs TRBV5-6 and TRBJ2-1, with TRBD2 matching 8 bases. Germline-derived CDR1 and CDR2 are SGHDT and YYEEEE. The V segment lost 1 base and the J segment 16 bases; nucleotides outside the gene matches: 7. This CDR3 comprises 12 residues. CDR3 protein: CASSLYREGHFF. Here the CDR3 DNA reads TGTGCCAGCAGCTTGTACCGGGAGGGCCATTTCTTC.

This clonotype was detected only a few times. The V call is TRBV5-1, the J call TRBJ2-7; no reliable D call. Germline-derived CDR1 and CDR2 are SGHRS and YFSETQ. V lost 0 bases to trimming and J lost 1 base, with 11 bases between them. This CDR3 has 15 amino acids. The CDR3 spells CASSLEMVPSYEQYF. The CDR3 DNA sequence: TGCGCCAGCAGCTTGGAGATGGTGCCTTCCTACGAGCAGTACTTC.

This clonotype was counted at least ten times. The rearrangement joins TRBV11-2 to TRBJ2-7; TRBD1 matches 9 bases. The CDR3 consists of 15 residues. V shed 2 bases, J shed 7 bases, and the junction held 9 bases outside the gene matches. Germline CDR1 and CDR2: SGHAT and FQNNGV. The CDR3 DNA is TGTGCCAGCAGCTTAACCCGGGACAGGGTGGGTGAGCAGTACTTC. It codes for CASSLTRDRVGEQYF.

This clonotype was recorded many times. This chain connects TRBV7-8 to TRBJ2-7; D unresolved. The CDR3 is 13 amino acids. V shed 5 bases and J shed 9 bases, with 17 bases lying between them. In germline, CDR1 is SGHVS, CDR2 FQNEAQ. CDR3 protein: CASSPPTSLGQYF. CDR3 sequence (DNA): TGTGCCAGCAGCCCCCCGACGTCACTGGGGCAGTACTTC.

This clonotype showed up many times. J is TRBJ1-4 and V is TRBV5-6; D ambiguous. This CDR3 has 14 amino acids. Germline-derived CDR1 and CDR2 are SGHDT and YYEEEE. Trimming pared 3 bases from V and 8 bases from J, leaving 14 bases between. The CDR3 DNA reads TGTGCCAGCAGCTCGACCGGTATTCGGGAAAAACTGTTTTTT. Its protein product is CASSSTGIREKLFF.

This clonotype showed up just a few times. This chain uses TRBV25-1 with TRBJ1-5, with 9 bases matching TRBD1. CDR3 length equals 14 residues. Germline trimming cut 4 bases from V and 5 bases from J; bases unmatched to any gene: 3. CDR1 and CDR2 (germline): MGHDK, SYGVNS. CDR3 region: CASSVGTGYQPQHF. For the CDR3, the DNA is TGTGCCAGCAGTGTGGGGACAGGGTATCAGCCCCAGCATTTT.

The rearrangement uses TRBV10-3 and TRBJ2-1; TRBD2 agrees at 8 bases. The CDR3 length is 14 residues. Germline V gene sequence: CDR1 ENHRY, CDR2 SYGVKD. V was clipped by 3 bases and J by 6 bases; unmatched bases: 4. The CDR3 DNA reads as TGTGCCATCAGTGAAGCGGGAGTTCGCAATGAGCAGTTCTTC. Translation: CAISEAGVRNEQFF.

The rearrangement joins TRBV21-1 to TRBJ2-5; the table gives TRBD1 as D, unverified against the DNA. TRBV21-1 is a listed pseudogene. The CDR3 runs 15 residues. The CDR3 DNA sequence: TGTGCCAGCAGCACCCGACGAAGGAGGCGGGAGACCCAGTACTTC. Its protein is CASSTRRRRRETQYF.

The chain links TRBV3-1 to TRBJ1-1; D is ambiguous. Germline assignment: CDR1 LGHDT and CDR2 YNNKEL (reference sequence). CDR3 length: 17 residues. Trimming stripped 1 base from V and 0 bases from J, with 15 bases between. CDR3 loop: CASSQAGSRIMNTEAFF. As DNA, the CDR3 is TGTGCCAGCAGCCAAGCGGGATCTCGGATCATGAACACTGAAGCTTTCTTT.

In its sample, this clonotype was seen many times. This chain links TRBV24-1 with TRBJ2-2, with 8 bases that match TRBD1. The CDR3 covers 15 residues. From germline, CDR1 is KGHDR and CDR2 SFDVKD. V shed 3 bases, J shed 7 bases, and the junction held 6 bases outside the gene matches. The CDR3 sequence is CATSDATGVGGELFF. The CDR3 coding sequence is TGTGCCACCAGTGATGCGACAGGGGTAGGCGGGGAGCTGTTTTTT.

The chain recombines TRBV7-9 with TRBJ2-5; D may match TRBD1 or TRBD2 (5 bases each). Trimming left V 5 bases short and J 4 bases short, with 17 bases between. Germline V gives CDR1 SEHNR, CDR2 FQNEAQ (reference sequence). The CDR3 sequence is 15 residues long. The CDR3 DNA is TGTGCCAGCAGCATGACCGGGGACGGAGGAGAGACCCAGTACTTC. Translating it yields CASSMTGDGGETQYF.